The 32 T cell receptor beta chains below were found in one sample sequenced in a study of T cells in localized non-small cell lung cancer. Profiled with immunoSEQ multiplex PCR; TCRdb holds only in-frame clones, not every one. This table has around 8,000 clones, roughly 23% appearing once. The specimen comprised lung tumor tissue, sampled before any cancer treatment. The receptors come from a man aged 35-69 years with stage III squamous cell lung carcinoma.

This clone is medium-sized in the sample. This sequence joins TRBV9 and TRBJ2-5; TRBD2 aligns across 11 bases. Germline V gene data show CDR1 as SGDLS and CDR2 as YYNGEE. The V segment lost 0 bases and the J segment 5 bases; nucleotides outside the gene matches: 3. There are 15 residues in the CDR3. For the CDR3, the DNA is TGTGCCAGCAGCGTAGATAGCGGGAGGGGTGAGACCCAGTACTTC. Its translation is CASSVDSGRGETQYF. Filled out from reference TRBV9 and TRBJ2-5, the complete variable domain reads DSGVTQTPKHLITATGQRVTLRCSPRSGDLSVYWYQQSLDQGLQFLIQYYNGEERAKGNILERFSAQQFPDLHSELNLSSLELGDSALYFCASSVDSGRGETQYFGPGTRLLVL.

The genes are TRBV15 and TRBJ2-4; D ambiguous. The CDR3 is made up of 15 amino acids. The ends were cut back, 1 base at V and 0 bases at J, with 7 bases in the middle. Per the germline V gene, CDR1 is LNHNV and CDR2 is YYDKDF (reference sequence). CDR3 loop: CATSRGSEAKNIQYF. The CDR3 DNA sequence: TGTGCCACCAGCAGAGGGAGTGAAGCCAAAAACATTCAGTACTTC.

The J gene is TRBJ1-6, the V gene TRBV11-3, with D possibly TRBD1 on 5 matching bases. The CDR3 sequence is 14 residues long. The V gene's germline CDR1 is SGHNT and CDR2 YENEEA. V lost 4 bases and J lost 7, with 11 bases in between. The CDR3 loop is CASSSGPKNSPLHF. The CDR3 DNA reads TGTGCCAGCAGCTCGGGACCCAAAAATTCACCCCTCCACTTT.

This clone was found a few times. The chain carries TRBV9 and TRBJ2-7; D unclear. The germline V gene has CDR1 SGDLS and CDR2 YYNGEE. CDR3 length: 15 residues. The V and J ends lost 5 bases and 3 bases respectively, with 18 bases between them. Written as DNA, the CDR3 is TGTGCCAGCAGTGAAGCGTTGATGGCGGTCTACGAGCAGTACTTC. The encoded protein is CASSEALMAVYEQYF.

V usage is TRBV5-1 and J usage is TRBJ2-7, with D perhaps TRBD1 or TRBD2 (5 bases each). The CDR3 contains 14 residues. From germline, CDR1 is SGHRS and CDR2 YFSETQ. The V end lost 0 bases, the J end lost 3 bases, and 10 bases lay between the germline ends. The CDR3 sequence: CASSLGGAVYEQYF. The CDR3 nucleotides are TGCGCCAGCAGCTTGGGAGGGGCTGTCTACGAGCAGTACTTC.

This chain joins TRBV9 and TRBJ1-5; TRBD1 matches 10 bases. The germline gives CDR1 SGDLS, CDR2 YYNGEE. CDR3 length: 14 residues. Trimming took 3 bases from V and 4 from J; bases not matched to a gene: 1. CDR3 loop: CASSAGQGNQPQHF. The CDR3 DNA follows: TGTGCCAGCAGCGCGGGACAGGGGAATCAGCCCCAGCATTTT. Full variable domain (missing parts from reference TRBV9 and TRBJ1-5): DSGVTQTPKHLITATGQRVTLRCSPRSGDLSVYWYQQSLDQGLQFLIQYYNGEERAKGNILERFSAQQFPDLHSELNLSSLELGDSALYFCASSAGQGNQPQHFGDGTRLSIL.

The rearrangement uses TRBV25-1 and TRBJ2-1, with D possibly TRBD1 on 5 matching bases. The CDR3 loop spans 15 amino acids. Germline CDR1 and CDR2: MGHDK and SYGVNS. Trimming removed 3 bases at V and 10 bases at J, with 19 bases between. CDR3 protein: CASSEGLGPTGEQFF. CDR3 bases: TGTGCCAGCAGTGAGGGGTTGGGGCCGACGGGCGAGCAGTTCTTC.

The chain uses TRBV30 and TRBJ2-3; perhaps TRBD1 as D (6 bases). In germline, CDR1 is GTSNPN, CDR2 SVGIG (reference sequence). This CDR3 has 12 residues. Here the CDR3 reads CAGGQTTDTQYF. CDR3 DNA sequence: TGTGCTGGAGGACAGACCACAGATACGCAGTATTTT.

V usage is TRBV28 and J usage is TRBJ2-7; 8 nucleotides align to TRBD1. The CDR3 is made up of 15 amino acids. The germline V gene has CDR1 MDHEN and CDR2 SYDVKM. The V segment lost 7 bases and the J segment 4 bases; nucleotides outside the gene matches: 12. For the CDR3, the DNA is TGTGCCAGCAATCCCAGGGGGCGGTGGAGTTACGAGCAGTACTTC. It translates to CASNPRGRWSYEQYF.

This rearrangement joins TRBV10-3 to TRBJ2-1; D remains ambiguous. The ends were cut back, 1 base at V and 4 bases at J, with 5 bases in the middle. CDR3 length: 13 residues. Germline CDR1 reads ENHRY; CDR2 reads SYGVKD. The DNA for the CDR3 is TGTGCCATCAGTGAGTTGCGGTACAATGAGCAGTTCTTC. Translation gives CAISELRYNEQFF.

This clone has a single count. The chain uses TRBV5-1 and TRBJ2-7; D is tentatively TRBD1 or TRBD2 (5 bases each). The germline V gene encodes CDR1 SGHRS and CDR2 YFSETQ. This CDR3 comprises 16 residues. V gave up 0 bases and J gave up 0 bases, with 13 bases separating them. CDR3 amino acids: CASSLGGSGSSYEQYF. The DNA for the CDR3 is TGCGCCAGCAGCTTGGGGGGGAGCGGTTCCTCCTACGAGCAGTACTTC.

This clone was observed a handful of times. CDR3 protein: CASSNINTEAFF. The CDR3 nucleotides are TGTGCCAGCAGCAACATAAACACTGAAGCTTTCTTT. V and J are TRBV6-8 and TRBJ1-1; the D is unclear. The CDR3 extends over 12 amino acids. The V and J ends lost 6 bases and 2 bases respectively, with 7 bases between them. Germline values: CDR1 MNHGY, CDR2 SAAAGT.

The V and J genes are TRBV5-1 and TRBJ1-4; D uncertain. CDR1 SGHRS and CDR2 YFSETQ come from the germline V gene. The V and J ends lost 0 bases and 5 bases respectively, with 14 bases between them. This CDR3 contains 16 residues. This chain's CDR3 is CASSLVGGSGNEKLFF. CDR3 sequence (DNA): TGCGCCAGCAGCTTGGTTGGCGGCAGTGGAAATGAAAAACTGTTTTTT.

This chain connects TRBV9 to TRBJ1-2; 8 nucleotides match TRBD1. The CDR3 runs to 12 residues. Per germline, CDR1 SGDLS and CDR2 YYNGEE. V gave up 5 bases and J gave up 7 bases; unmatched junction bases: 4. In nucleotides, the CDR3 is TGTGCCAGCAGAAGGACAGGGTTTGGCTACACCTTC. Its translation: CASRRTGFGYTF.

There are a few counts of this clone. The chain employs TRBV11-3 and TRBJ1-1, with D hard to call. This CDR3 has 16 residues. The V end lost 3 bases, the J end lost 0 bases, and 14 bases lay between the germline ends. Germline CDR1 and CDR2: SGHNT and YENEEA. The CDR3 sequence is CASSLASWTVNTEAFF. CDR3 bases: TGTGCCAGCAGCTTGGCCTCGTGGACGGTGAACACTGAAGCTTTCTTT.

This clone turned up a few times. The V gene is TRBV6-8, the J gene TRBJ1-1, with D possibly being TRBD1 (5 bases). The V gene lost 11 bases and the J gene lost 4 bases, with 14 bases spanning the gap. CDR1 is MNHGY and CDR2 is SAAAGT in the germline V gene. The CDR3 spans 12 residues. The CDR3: CAAWQGSTEAFF. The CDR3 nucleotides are TGTGCCGCCTGGCAGGGTAGCACTGAAGCTTTCTTT.

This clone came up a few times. The CDR3 loop is CASSFGVNEQFF. The CDR3 coding sequence is TGTGCCAGCAGTTTTGGGGTGAATGAGCAGTTCTTC. The V and J genes are TRBV28 and TRBJ2-1, with D unresolved. V lost 3 bases and J lost 7, with 7 bases in between. The CDR3 is made up of 12 amino acids. Germline V CDR1 and CDR2: MDHEN, SYDVKM.

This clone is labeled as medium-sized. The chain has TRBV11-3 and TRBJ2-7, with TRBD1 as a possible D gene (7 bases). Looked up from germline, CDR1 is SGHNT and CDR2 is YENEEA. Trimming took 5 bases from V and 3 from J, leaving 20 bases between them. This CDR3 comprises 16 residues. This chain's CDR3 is CASSTQGGGLIYEQYF. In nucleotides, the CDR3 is TGTGCCAGCAGCACCCAGGGGGGCGGGCTCATCTACGAGCAGTACTTC.

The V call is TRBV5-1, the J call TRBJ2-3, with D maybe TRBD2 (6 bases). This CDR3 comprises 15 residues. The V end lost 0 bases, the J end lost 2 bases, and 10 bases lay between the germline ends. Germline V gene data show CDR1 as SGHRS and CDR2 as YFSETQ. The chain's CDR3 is CASSLVRGLTDTQYF. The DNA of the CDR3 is TGCGCCAGCAGCTTGGTGCGGGGACTCACAGATACGCAGTATTTT. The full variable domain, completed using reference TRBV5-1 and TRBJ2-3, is KAGVTQTPRYLIKTRGQQVTLSCSPISGHRSVSWYQQTPGQGLQFLFEYFSETQRNKGNFPGRFSGRQFSNSRSEMNVSTLELGDSALYLCASSLVRGLTDTQYFGPGTRLTVL.

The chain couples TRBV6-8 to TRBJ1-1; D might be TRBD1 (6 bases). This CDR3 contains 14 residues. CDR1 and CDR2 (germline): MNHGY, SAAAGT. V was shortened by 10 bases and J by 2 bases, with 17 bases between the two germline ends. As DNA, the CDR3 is TGTGCCATCAGACCACAGGGTATCAACACTGAAGCTTTCTTT. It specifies CAIRPQGINTEAFF.

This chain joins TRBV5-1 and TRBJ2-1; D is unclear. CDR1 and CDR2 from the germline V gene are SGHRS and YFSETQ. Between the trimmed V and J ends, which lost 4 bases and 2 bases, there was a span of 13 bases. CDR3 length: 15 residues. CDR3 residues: CASSLRPLTYNEQFF. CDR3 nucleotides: TGCGCCAGCAGCCTACGACCCCTTACCTACAATGAGCAGTTCTTC.

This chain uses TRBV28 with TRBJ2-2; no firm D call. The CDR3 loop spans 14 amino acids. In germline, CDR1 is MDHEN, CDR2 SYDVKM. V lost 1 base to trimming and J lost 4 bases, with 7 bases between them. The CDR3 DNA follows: TGTGCCAGCAGTTTATTCCTGACCACCGGGGAGCTGTTTTTT. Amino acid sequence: CASSLFLTTGELFF.

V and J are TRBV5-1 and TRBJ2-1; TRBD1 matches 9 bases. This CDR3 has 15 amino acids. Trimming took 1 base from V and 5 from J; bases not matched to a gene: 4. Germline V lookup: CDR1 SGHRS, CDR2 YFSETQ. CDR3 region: CASSLLGQGNNEQFF. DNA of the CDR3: TGCGCCAGCAGCTTGTTGGGACAGGGTAACAATGAGCAGTTCTTC.

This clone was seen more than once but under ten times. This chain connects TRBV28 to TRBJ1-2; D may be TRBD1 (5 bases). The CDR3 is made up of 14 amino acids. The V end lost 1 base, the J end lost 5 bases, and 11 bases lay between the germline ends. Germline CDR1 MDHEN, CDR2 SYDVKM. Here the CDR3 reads CASSLSGTEYGYTF. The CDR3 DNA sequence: TGTGCCAGCAGTTTATCCGGGACTGAGTATGGCTACACCTTC.

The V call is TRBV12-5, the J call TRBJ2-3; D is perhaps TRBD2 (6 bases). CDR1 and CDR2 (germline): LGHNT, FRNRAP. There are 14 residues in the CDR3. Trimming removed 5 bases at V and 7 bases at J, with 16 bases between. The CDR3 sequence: CASGTGVSANTQYF. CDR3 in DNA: TGTGCTAGTGGTACGGGGGTATCCGCGAATACGCAGTATTTT.

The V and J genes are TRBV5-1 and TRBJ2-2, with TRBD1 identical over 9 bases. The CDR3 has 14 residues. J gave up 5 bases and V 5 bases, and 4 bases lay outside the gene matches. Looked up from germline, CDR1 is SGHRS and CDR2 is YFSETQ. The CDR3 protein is CASRDRGSTGELFF. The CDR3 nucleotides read TGCGCCAGCAGGGACAGGGGTTCTACCGGGGAGCTGTTTTTT.

The CDR3 is CASSHVHSGGASEQFF. The CDR3 DNA reads TGTGCCAGCAGCCACGTCCATAGCGGGGGGGCTAGTGAGCAGTTCTTC. The rearrangement joins TRBV11-3 to TRBJ2-1, with 11 bases matching TRBD2. The CDR3 extends over 16 amino acids. Trimming removed 5 bases from V and 9 bases from J; junction bases left unmatched: 12. From germline, CDR1 is SGHNT and CDR2 YENEEA.

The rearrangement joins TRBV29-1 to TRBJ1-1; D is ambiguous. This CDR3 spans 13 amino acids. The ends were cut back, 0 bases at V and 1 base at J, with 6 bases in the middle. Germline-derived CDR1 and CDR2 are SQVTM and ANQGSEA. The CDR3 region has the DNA TGCAGCGTTGAAGAAGGGAGGAACACTGAAGCTTTCTTT. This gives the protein CSVEEGRNTEAFF.

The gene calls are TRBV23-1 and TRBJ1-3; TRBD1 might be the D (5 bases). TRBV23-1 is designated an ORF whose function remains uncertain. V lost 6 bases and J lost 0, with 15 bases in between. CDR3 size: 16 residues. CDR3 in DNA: TGCGCCAGCAGCCAAGAGGGCCAGGGCTCTGGAAACACCATATATTTT. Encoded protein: CASSQEGQGSGNTIYF.

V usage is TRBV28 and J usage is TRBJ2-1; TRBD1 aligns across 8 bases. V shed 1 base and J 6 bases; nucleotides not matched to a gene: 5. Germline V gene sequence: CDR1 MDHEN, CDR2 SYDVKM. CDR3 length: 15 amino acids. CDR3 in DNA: TGTGCCAGCAGTTTATCGTTGACAGGGGCCAATGAGCAGTTCTTC. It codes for CASSLSLTGANEQFF. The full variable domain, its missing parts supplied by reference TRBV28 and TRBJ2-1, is DVKVTQSSRYLVKRTGEKVFLECVQDMDHENMFWYRQDPGLGLRLIYFSYDVKMKEKGDIPEGYSVSREKKERFSLILESASTNQTSMYLCASSLSLTGANEQFFGPGTRLTVL.

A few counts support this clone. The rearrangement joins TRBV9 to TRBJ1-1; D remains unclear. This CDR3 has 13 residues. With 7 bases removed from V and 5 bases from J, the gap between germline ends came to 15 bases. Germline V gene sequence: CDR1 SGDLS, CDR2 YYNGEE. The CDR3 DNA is TGTGCCAGCGAGGCAGCCGATGGGACTGAAGCTTTCTTT. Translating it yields CASEAADGTEAFF. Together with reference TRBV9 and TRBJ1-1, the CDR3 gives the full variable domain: DSGVTQTPKHLITATGQRVTLRCSPRSGDLSVYWYQQSLDQGLQFLIQYYNGEERAKGNILERFSAQQFPDLHSELNLSSLELGDSALYFCASEAADGTEAFFGQGTRLTVV.

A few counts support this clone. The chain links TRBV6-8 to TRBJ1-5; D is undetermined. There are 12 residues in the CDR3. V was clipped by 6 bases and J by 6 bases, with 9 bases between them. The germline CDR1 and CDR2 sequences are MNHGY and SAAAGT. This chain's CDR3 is CASSRPGQPQHF. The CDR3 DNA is TGTGCCAGCAGCCGACCAGGTCAGCCCCAGCATTTT.